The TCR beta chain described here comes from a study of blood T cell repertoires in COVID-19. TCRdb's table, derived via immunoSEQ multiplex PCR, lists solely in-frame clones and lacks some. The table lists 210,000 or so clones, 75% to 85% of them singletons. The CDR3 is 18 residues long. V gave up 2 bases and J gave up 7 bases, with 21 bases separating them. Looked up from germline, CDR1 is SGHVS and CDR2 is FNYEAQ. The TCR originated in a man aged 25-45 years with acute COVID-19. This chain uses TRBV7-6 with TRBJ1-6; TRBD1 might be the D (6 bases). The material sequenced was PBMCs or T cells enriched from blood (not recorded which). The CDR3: CASSLSGPSTGWNSPLHF. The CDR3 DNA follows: TGTGCCAGCAGCTTATCGGGCCCCTCAACAGGGTGGAATTCACCCCTCCACTTT.